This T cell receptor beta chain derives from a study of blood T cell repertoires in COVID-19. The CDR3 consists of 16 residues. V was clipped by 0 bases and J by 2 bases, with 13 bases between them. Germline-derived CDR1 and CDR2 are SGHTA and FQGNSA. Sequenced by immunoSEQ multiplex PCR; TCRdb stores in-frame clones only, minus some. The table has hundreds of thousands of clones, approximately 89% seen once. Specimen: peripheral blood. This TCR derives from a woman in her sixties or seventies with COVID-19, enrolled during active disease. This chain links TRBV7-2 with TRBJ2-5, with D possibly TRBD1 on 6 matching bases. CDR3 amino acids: CASSLAGAGKQETQYF. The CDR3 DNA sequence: TGTGCCAGCAGCTTAGCGGGGGCTGGAAAGCAAGAGACCCAGTACTTC.